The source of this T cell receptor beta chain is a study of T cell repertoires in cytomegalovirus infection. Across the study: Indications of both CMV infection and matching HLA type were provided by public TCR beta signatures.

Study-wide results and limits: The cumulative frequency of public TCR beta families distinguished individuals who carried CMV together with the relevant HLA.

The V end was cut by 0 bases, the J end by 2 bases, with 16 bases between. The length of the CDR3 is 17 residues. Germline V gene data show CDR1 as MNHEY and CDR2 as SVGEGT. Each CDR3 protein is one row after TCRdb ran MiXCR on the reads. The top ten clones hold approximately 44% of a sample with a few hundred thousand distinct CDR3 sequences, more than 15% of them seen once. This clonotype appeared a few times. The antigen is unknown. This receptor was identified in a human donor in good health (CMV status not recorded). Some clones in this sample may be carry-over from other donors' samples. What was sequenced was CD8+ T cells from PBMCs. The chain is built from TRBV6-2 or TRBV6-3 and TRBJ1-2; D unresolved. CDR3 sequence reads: CASSYSGRRHENYGYTF. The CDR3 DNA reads TGTGCCAGCAGTTACTCCGGAAGGAGGCACGAAAACTATGGCTACACCTTC.